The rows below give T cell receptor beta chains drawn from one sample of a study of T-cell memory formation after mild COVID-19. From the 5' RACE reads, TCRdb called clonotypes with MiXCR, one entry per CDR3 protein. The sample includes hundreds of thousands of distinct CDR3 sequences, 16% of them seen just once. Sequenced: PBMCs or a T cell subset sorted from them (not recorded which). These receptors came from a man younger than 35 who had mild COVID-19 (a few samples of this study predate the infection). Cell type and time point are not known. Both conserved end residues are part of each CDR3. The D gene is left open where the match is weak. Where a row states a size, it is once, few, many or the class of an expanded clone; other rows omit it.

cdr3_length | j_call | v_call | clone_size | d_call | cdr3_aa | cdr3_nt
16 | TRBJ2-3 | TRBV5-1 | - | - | CASSSRGSPSTDTQYF | TGCGCCAGCAGCTCTCGGGGGTCCCCTAGCACAGATACGCAGTATTTT
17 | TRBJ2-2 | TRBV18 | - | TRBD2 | CASSKTSGGYNTGELFF | TGTGCCAGCTCGAAGACTAGCGGGGGATACAACACCGGGGAGCTGTTTTTT
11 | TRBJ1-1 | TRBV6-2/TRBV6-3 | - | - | CASSYSTQRFF | TGTGCCAGCAGTTACTCGACCCAGCGTTTCTTT
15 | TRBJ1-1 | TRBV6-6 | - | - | CASSYPGSMNTEAFF | TGTGCCAGCAGTTACCCCGGTTCTATGAACACTGAAGCTTTCTTT
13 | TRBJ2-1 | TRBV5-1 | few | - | CASSIGQNNEQFF | TGCGCCAGCAGCATTGGACAGAACAATGAGCAGTTCTTC
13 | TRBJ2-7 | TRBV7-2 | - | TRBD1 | CASSRTGFREQYF | TGTGCCAGCAGCCGGACAGGGTTTCGCGAGCAGTACTTC
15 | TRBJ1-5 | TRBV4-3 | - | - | CASSPTEGSNQPQHF | TGCGCCAGCAGCCCAACTGAAGGGAGCAATCAGCCCCAGCATTTT
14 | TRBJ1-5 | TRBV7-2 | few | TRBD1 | CASSLRQGGQPQHF | TGTGCCAGCAGCTTACGACAGGGTGGTCAGCCCCAGCATTTT
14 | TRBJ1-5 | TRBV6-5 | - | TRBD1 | CASSYRTGNQPQHF | TGTGCCAGCAGTTACCGGACAGGGAATCAGCCCCAGCATTTT
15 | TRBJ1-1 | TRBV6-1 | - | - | CASEIQRGWNTEAFF | TGTGCCAGCGAGATTCAGAGGGGGTGGAACACTGAAGCTTTCTTT
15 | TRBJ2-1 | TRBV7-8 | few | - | CASSLPRQAYNEQFF | TGTGCCAGCAGCTTACCCCGACAGGCTTACAATGAGCAGTTCTTC
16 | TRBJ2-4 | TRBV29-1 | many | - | CSVEDGGGAAKNIQYF | TGCAGCGTTGAAGATGGTGGGGGTGCGGCCAAAAACATTCAGTACTTC
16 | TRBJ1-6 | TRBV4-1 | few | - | CASSQVPGGGHSPLHF | TGCGCCAGCAGCCAAGTCCCGGGGGGCGGTCATTCACCCCTCCACTTT
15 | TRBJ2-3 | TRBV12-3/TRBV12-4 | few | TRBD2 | CASSFHRGGRDTQYF | TGTGCCAGCAGTTTCCACCGGGGGGGGAGAGATACGCAGTATTTT
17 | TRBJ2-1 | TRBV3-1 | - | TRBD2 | CASSQAPGRGSHNEQFF | TGTGCCAGCAGCCAAGCCCCGGGGCGGGGGAGCCACAATGAGCAGTTCTTC
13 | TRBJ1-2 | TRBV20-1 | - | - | CSASPRADYGYTF | TGCAGTGCTAGTCCTCGGGCGGATTATGGCTACACCTTC
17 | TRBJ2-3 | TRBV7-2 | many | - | CASSFVIRGPNEDTQYF | TGTGCCAGCAGCTTCGTGATAAGAGGCCCCAACGAGGATACGCAGTATTTT
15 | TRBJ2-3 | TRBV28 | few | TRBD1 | CASSFSDRVGDTQYF | TGTGCCAGCAGTTTCTCGGACAGGGTGGGGGATACGCAGTATTTT
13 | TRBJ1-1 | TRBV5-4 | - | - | CASGMLMNTEAFF | TGTGCCAGCGGAATGTTAATGAACACTGAAGCTTTCTTT
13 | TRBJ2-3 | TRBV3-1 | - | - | CASSQDLGASQYF | TGTGCCAGCAGCCAAGATCTCGGCGCCTCGCAGTATTTT
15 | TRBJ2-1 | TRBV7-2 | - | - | CASSLRRGGRREQFF | TGTGCCAGCAGCTTGAGGAGGGGGGGCAGGAGAGAGCAGTTCTTC